What follows are 20 T cell receptor beta chains derived from one specimen sequenced in a study of a mutant IDH1 vaccine in newly diagnosed glioma. Regarding time point: baseline, week 1 (first vaccination visit). The treatment denotes: pre-vaccination baseline after standard-of-care therapy. The method was immunoSEQ multiplex PCR; TCRdb's version includes in-frame clones alone and lacks a portion of them. Altogether about 98,000 clones are present, 70% to 90% being singletons, with the ten largest covering roughly 0.6%. The sample was PBMCs, taken from a glioma patient treated with radiotherapy, temozolomide or both. Receptors were obtained from a woman aged 45-59 years with glioma.

The V call is TRBV10-2, the J call TRBJ2-1; 7 bases align to TRBD1. Germline V lookup: CDR1 WSHSY, CDR2 SAAADI. The junction had 5 bases not matched to a gene; V was cut back by 10 bases and J by 8 bases. The CDR3 is made up of 11 amino acids. Here the CDR3 reads CATRTGHEQFF. Here the CDR3 DNA reads TGCGCCACACGGACAGGACATGAGCAGTTCTTC.

The chain combines TRBV30 with TRBJ2-7; D unresolved. The germline V gene encodes CDR1 GTSNPN and CDR2 SVGIG (reference sequence). The V end was cut by 0 bases, the J end by 0 bases, with 6 bases between. CDR3 length: 13 amino acids. In DNA form, the CDR3 reads TGTGCCTGGAGTGTCGGCAACTCCTACGAGCAGTACTTC. Translating gives CAWSVGNSYEQYF.

The rearrangement uses TRBV5-1 and TRBJ2-7; 11 bases match TRBD2. Germline V gene data show CDR1 as SGHRS and CDR2 as YFSETQ. The V and J ends lost 5 bases and 6 bases, in that order; junction bases with no gene match: 4. This CDR3 comprises 13 residues. In nucleotides, the CDR3 is TGCGCCAGCAGGTTAGCGGGAGGGCTCGAGCAGTACTTC. It yields the protein CASRLAGGLEQYF.

The J gene is TRBJ1-2, the V gene TRBV2; D gene uncertain. CDR1 and CDR2 (germline): SNHLY, FYNNEI. Trimming took 9 bases from V and 1 from J, leaving 15 bases between them. The CDR3 is 14 amino acids. Written as DNA, the CDR3 is TGTGCCAGTTTTAGACTGGACCATAACTATGGCTACACCTTC. It translates to CASFRLDHNYGYTF.

The chain couples TRBV7-9 to TRBJ1-2; 8 nucleotides line up with TRBD1. J was trimmed by 5 bases and V by 5 bases; bases with no gene match: 10. The CDR3 extends over 15 amino acids. The germline CDR1 and CDR2 sequences are SEHNR and FQNEAQ (reference sequence). The CDR3 region is CASSPGQGEWYGYTF. CDR3 sequence (DNA): TGTGCCAGCAGCCCAGGACAGGGCGAGTGGTATGGCTACACCTTC.

The chain couples TRBV28 to TRBJ1-3, with TRBD1 identical over 7 bases. This CDR3 is 15 amino acids long. J gave up 7 bases and V 6 bases, and 12 bases lay outside the gene matches. Per the germline V gene, CDR1 is MDHEN and CDR2 is SYDVKM. The CDR3 nucleotides read TGTGCCAGCAGCCCCCAGACAGGGAGTAGTAACACCATATATTTT. It specifies CASSPQTGSSNTIYF.

The rearrangement links TRBV7-8 to TRBJ2-1, with a weak D call TRBD2 (6 bases). The CDR3 has 14 amino acids. Per germline, CDR1 SGHVS and CDR2 FQNEAQ. The V and J ends lost 0 bases and 5 bases respectively, with 8 bases between them. Here the CDR3 reads CASSLALANNEQFF. The CDR3 DNA is TGTGCCAGCAGCTTAGCACTAGCCAACAATGAGCAGTTCTTC. Full variable domain (missing parts from reference TRBV7-8 and TRBJ2-1): GAGVSQSPRYKVAKRGQDVALRCDPISGHVSLFWYQQALGQGPEFLTYFQNEAQLDKSGLPSDRFFAERPEGSVSTLKIQRTQQEDSAVYLCASSLALANNEQFFGPGTRLTVL.

J is TRBJ2-1 and V is TRBV4-2; D may match TRBD1 or TRBD2 (5 bases each). The CDR3 runs to 14 residues. CDR1 and CDR2 from the germline V gene are LGHNA and YNFKEQ. V was clipped by 5 bases and J by 7 bases, with 15 bases between them. The CDR3 spells CASSSGPWENEQFF. In DNA, the CDR3 is TGTGCCAGCAGCTCGGGACCATGGGAGAATGAGCAGTTCTTC.

This chain links TRBV7-9 with TRBJ2-5, with D possibly being TRBD2 (5 bases). V lost 7 bases, J lost 7 bases, and 13 bases lay in between. CDR3 size: 12 residues. Germline loops: CDR1 SEHNR, CDR2 FQNEAQ (reference sequence). The CDR3 reads CASTDTRGTQYF. The CDR3 region has the DNA TGTGCCAGCACCGACACCCGGGGGACCCAGTACTTC.

In this sample, this clone turned up a few times. The chain links TRBV7-2 to TRBJ2-1; 8 bases are a match to TRBD2. The germline CDR1 and CDR2 sequences are SGHTA and FQGNSA. The trim removed 3 bases at V and 5 bases at J, leaving 3 bases unmatched. The CDR3 contains 14 residues. The CDR3 nucleotides are TGTGCCAGCAGCTTGGGACTAGGTCACAATGAGCAGTTCTTC. It yields the protein CASSLGLGHNEQFF.

V gene TRBV19 combines with J gene TRBJ1-6, with no clear D. The CDR3 contains 14 residues. Trimming took off 6 bases at V and 0 bases at J, with 6 bases between the two ends. In germline, CDR1 is LNHDA, CDR2 SQIVND (reference sequence). CDR3 in DNA: TGTGCCAGTAGGACGGGCTCCTATAATTCACCCCTCCACTTT. Protein sequence: CASRTGSYNSPLHF.

This chain connects TRBV5-1 to TRBJ2-3, with a tentative D call TRBD2 (5 bases). Trimming shortened V by 2 bases and J by 2 bases, and 9 bases separated the two germline ends. CDR1 is SGHRS and CDR2 is YFSETQ in the germline V gene. The CDR3 spans 14 residues. The CDR3 protein is CASSLSLATDTQYF. CDR3 sequence (DNA): TGCGCCAGCAGCTTAAGTCTAGCCACAGATACGCAGTATTTT. Using reference TRBV5-1 and TRBJ2-3 for the parts outside the CDR3, the full variable domain is KAGVTQTPRYLIKTRGQQVTLSCSPISGHRSVSWYQQTPGQGLQFLFEYFSETQRNKGNFPGRFSGRQFSNSRSEMNVSTLELGDSALYLCASSLSLATDTQYFGPGTRLTVL.

Points on this clone: An end of the junction does not agree with germline; a read error may underlie this. The rearrangement links TRBV7-7 to TRBJ2-1; D is unresolved. The CDR3 has 17 residues. Per germline, CDR1 SSHAT and CDR2 FNYEAQ (reference sequence). CDR3 amino acids: CASSLEIASRGYNEQFF. CDR3 coding DNA: TGTGCTAGCAGCTTAGAAATCGCCAGCCGAGGATACAATGAGCAGTTCTTC.

V usage is TRBV30 and J usage is TRBJ2-7, with 11 bases lining up with TRBD1. The CDR3 loop spans 18 amino acids. Germline V gene data show CDR1 as GTSNPN and CDR2 as SVGIG (reference sequence). V dropped 3 bases and J dropped 0; count of bases not matched to a gene: 13. The CDR3 DNA follows: TGTGCCTGGAGAGGGGACAGGGGGATAGTAGCGGCCTCCTACGAGCAGTACTTC. This sequence encodes CAWRGDRGIVAASYEQYF. Full variable domain (remainder filled in from reference TRBV30 and TRBJ2-7): SQTIHQWPATLVQPVGSPLSLECTVEGTSNPNLYWYRQAAGRGLQLLFYSVGIGQISSEVPQNLSASRPQDRQFILSSKKLLLSDSGFYLCAWRGDRGIVAASYEQYFGPGTRLTVT.

This clone has only one observation. The V and J genes are TRBV19 and TRBJ1-1; tentatively, D is TRBD1 (6 bases). Germline loops: CDR1 LNHDA, CDR2 SQIVND (reference sequence). With 1 base removed from V and 3 bases from J, the gap between germline ends came to 9 bases. The length of the CDR3 is 14 residues. The CDR3 nucleotides read TGTGCCAGTAGTATAGGAAGGGGGTACACTGAAGCTTTCTTT. The encoded protein is CASSIGRGYTEAFF. The complete variable domain, with remaining parts taken from reference TRBV19 and TRBJ1-1, reads DGGITQSPKYLFRKEGQNVTLSCEQNLNHDAMYWYRQDPGQGLRLIYYSQIVNDFQKGDIAEGYSVSREKKESFPLTVTSAQKNPTAFYLCASSIGRGYTEAFFGQGTRLTVV.

The rearrangement joins TRBV13 to TRBJ2-7, with 16 bases lining up with TRBD2. Germline V lookup: CDR1 PRHDT, CDR2 FYEKMQ (reference sequence). The CDR3 covers 15 residues. Unmatched junction bases numbered 2, after V lost 4 bases and J lost 5 bases. The CDR3 coding sequence is TGTGCCAGCAGCTCGGGACTAGCGGGAGGGAACGAGCAGTACTTC. Encoded protein: CASSSGLAGGNEQYF.

This clone was observed once. The rearrangement uses TRBV19 and TRBJ1-5; tentative D call: TRBD1 (5 bases). V was pared by 5 bases and J by 0 bases, with 8 bases between. Looked up from germline, CDR1 is LNHDA and CDR2 is SQIVND (reference sequence). This CDR3 has 14 residues. CDR3 amino acids: CASSVTVSNQPQHF. CDR3 bases: TGTGCCAGTAGTGTGACAGTTAGCAATCAGCCCCAGCATTTT.

This sequence joins TRBV29-1 and TRBJ1-6; D uncertain. CDR1 is SQVTM and CDR2 is ANQGSEA in the germline V gene. This CDR3 has 13 amino acids. The V and J ends lost 6 bases and 9 bases respectively, with 15 bases between them. The CDR3 DNA sequence: TGCAGCGTCCGGACGGGTTTGAGTTCACCCCTCCACTTT. This codes for CSVRTGLSSPLHF.

This chain connects TRBV10-3 to TRBJ1-6, with 9 positions matching TRBD1. This CDR3 region has 13 residues. Germline CDR1 ENHRY, CDR2 SYGVKD. The J segment lost 9 bases and the V segment lost 6 bases, leaving 3 bases of the junction unmatched. In nucleotides, the CDR3 is TGTGCCATCAGACAGGGGGCAGGTTCACCCCTCCACTTT. Its protein is CAIRQGAGSPLHF.

The CDR3 bases are TGTGCCAGCAGTGAATTTGGCCCGAACACTGAAGCTTTCTTT. Encoded protein: CASSEFGPNTEAFF. V usage is TRBV6-1 and J usage is TRBJ1-1; D ambiguous. The CDR3 loop spans 14 amino acids. Trimming removed 2 bases at V and 1 base at J, with 8 bases between. Germline values: CDR1 MNHNS, CDR2 SASEGT.